This is a list of T cell receptor beta chains from one sample in a study of cytomegalovirus exposure and HLA in healthy donors. Produced via immunoSEQ multiplex PCR; TCRdb's table is partial and in-frame only. The table shows under 150,000 clones, with over 60% occurring only once. Sequenced sample: PBMCs. These receptors all stem from a human donor in good health. Both conserved end residues are part of each CDR3. The order of the fields is D gene, V gene, clone size, CDR3 length, J gene, CDR3 protein, CDR3 DNA. The D gene is left open where the match is weak. Clone sizes are given selectively: once, few, many, or a class where the clone is expanded.

TRBD1	TRBV6-5	few	14	TRBJ1-3	CASRTGDSGNTIYF	TGTGCCAGCCGGACAGGAGACTCTGGAAACACCATATATTTT
NA	TRBV30	NA	13	TRBJ2-5	CAWSREPQETQYF	TGTGCCTGGAGTCGGGAGCCTCAAGAGACCCAGTACTTC
TRBD2	TRBV4-2	NA	18	TRBJ2-7	CASSQGTSGGGAAFEQYF	TGTGCCAGCAGCCAAGGGACTAGCGGGGGCGGGGCAGCTTTCGAGCAGTACTTC
TRBD2	TRBV2	NA	17	TRBJ2-3	CASSALSGGLGIDTQYF	TGTGCCAGCAGCGCTCTTAGCGGGGGCCTGGGTATAGATACGCAGTATTTT
TRBD2	TRBV29-1	NA	14	TRBJ2-1	CSVDRSGMYNEQFF	TGCAGCGTTGATCGGAGCGGGATGTACAATGAGCAGTTCTTC
TRBD1	TRBV5-1	NA	19	TRBJ2-3	CASSLRDRGPTNQGDTQYF	TGCGCCAGCAGCTTACGAGACAGGGGGCCGACGAATCAAGGAGATACGCAGTATTTT
NA	TRBV6-6	NA	15	TRBJ1-1	CASSYSNRANTEAFF	TGTGCCAGCAGTTACTCGAACAGGGCGAACACTGAAGCTTTCTTT
NA	TRBV4-2	NA	12	TRBJ1-2	CASSPSGLYYTF	TGTGCCAGCAGCCCCTCCGGACTCTACTACACCTTC
NA	TRBV9	once	17	TRBJ2-3	CASSVRLTVGSGDTQYF	TGTGCCAGCAGCGTACGTTTGACGGTTGGGTCGGGGGATACGCAGTATTTT
NA	TRBV9	NA	14	TRBJ2-7	CASSVAPGNAEQYF	TGTGCCAGCAGCGTAGCCCCAGGGAATGCCGAGCAGTACTTC
NA	TRBV14	once	14	TRBJ2-7	CASSQVGITGEQYF	TGTGCCAGCAGCCAAGTTGGAATTACGGGCGAGCAGTACTTC
NA	TRBV5-4	NA	12	TRBJ2-3	CASQGGGDTQYF	TGTGCCAGCCAGGGGGGCGGAGATACGCAGTATTTT
NA	TRBV10-3	once	15	TRBJ1-5	CAISEDSWGNQPQHF	TGTGCCATCAGTGAGGACAGCTGGGGCAATCAGCCCCAGCATTTT
TRBD1	TRBV5-1	NA	14	TRBJ2-7	CASSPRTGQDEQYF	TGCGCCAGCAGCCCACGGACAGGGCAAGACGAGCAGTACTTC
TRBD1	TRBV11-1	NA	14	TRBJ2-7	CASSPRDRRGEQYF	TGTGCCAGCAGCCCCCGGGACAGGAGGGGCGAGCAGTACTTC
TRBD1	TRBV28	NA	14	TRBJ1-5	CASRADRASQPQHF	TGTGCCAGCAGAGCGGACAGGGCGTCCCAGCCCCAGCATTTT
NA	TRBV7-8	NA	16	TRBJ1-3	CASSLAPVLTGNTIYF	TGTGCCAGCAGCTTAGCACCGGTTTTAACTGGAAACACCATATATTTT
TRBD2	TRBV27	NA	16	TRBJ2-1	CASSLSPGTSAHEQFF	TGTGCCAGCAGCTTATCACCAGGGACTAGCGCCCATGAGCAGTTCTTC
TRBD1	TRBV28	NA	15	TRBJ1-1	CASSPTGGRYTEAFF	TGTGCCAGCAGTCCCACAGGGGGGAGGTACACTGAAGCTTTCTTT
TRBD2	TRBV13	NA	15	TRBJ2-7	CASRSGGLLRAEQYF	TGTGCCAGCCGTAGCGGGGGCCTCCTACGGGCCGAGCAGTACTTC
NA	TRBV11-2	few	12	TRBJ2-7	CASSLEGYEQYF	TGTGCCAGCAGCTTGGAGGGTTACGAGCAGTACTTC
NA	TRBV18	NA	15	TRBJ2-7	CASSAGASVAYEQYF	TGTGCCAGCTCAGCCGGGGCTAGCGTCGCCTACGAGCAGTACTTC
TRBD2	TRBV19	NA	16	TRBJ2-7	CASSSLSREGTYEQYF	TGTGCCAGTAGTTCACTTAGCCGGGAGGGTACCTACGAGCAGTACTTC
TRBD1	TRBV7-2	NA	15	TRBJ2-3	CASSLGDRVQDTQYF	TGTGCCAGCAGCTTAGGGGACAGGGTCCAAGATACGCAGTATTTT
TRBD1	TRBV18	NA	15	TRBJ2-4	CASSQVQGAGNIQYF	TGTGCCAGCTCACAAGTACAGGGGGCGGGAAACATTCAGTACTTC
TRBD1	TRBV2	NA	14	TRBJ2-2	CASSDRGWAGELFF	TGTGCCAGCAGCGACAGGGGTTGGGCGGGGGAGCTGTTTTTT
TRBD1	TRBV7-8	once	18	TRBJ1-5	CASSPGTGGTYSNQPQHF	TGTGCCAGCAGCCCGGGGACAGGGGGAACCTATAGCAATCAGCCCCAGCATTTT
TRBD2	TRBV28	NA	11	TRBJ2-1	CARLAGVEQFF	TGTGCCAGACTAGCGGGAGTTGAGCAGTTCTTC
TRBD2	TRBV2	NA	15	TRBJ2-1	CASRGGTSGTNEQFF	TGTGCCAGCAGGGGGGGGACTAGCGGGACGAATGAGCAGTTCTTC
NA	TRBV6-5	NA	15	TRBJ1-1	CASSVGAQKNTEAFF	TGTGCCAGCAGCGTGGGGGCGCAGAAGAACACTGAAGCTTTCTTT
NA	TRBV19	NA	16	TRBJ1-6	CASKDLGGSYNSPLHF	TGTGCCAGCAAAGATTTAGGGGGCTCCTATAATTCACCCCTCCACTTT
TRBD1	TRBV7-9	once	16	TRBJ2-7	CASSGRLGQGPYEQYF	TGTGCCAGCAGCGGGAGGTTGGGACAGGGACCCTACGAGCAGTACTTC
TRBD2	TRBV4-2	NA	19	TRBJ2-3	CASSQDQRLAGGSTDTQYF	TGTGCCAGCAGCCAAGACCAGAGGCTAGCGGGAGGTAGCACAGATACGCAGTATTTT
TRBD2	TRBV5-4	NA	15	TRBJ2-7	CASSLVGRGGYEQYF	TGTGCCAGCAGCTTGGTGGGGCGGGGGGGCTACGAGCAGTACTTC
NA	TRBV6-5	NA	15	TRBJ1-6	CASSYRGLGNSPLHF	TGTGCCAGCAGCTACCGGGGACTTGGTAATTCACCCCTCCACTTT
TRBD2	TRBV5-1	NA	15	TRBJ2-1	CASSLGGGIYNEQFF	TGCGCCAGCAGTCTGGGCGGGGGGATCTACAATGAGCAGTTCTTC
NA	TRBV5-5	NA	14	TRBJ2-7	CASQRGTGNYEQYF	TGTGCCAGCCAACGCGGGACTGGAAACTACGAGCAGTACTTC
NA	TRBV19	NA	15	TRBJ1-5	CASTHNPDSRQPQHF	TGTGCCAGTACTCATAACCCGGACTCTAGGCAGCCCCAGCATTTT
TRBD2	TRBV9	NA	14	TRBJ2-2	CASSVVAGDGELFF	TGTGCCAGCAGCGTAGTGGCGGGGGACGGGGAGCTGTTTTTT
NA	TRBV29-1	NA	14	TRBJ1-1	CSVQESTPNTEAFF	TGCAGCGTTCAAGAGTCGACACCAAACACTGAAGCTTTCTTT
NA	TRBV7-8	NA	15	TRBJ2-2	CASNYAGLYTGELFF	TGTGCCAGCAACTATGCAGGGCTCTACACCGGGGAGCTGTTTTTT
NA	TRBV29-1	NA	13	TRBJ2-5	CSVGGVPRETQYF	TGCAGCGTTGGGGGGGTACCAAGGGAGACCCAGTACTTC
TRBD1	TRBV18	NA	18	TRBJ1-1	CASSEWTGILKIDTEAFF	TGTGCCAGCTCAGAGTGGACAGGGATCCTTAAGATTGACACTGAAGCTTTCTTT
NA	TRBV7-9	NA	13	TRBJ1-2	CSSSLSGGYGYTF	TGTTCCAGCAGCTTATCCGGGGGCTATGGCTACACCTTC
NA	TRBV19	NA	12	TRBJ1-5	CASSIVNQPQHF	TGTGCCAGTAGTATCGTCAATCAGCCCCAGCATTTT
NA	TRBV18	once	11	TRBJ2-1	CASSRDNEQFF	TGTGCCAGCTCACGAGATAATGAGCAGTTCTTC
NA	TRBV2	few	16	TRBJ1-5	CASSETRQALNQPQHF	TGTGCCAGCAGTGAAACCCGACAGGCCCTAAATCAGCCCCAGCATTTT